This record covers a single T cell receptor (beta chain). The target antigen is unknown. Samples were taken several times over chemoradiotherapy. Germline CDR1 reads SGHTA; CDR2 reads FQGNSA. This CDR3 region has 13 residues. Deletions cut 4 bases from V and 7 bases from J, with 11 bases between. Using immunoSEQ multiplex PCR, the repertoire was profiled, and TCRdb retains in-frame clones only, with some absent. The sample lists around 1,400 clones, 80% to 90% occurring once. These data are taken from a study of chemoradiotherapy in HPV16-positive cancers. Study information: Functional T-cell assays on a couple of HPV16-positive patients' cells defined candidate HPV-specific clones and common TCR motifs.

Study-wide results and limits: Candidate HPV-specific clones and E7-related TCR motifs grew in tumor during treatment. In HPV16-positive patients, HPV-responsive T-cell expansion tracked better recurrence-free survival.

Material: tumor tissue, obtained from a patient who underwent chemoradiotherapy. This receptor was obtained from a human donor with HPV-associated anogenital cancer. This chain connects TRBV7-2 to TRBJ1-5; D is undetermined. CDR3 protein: CASSSRSKQPQHF. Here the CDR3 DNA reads TGTGCCAGCAGCTCCCGTTCCAAGCAGCCCCAGCATTTT.